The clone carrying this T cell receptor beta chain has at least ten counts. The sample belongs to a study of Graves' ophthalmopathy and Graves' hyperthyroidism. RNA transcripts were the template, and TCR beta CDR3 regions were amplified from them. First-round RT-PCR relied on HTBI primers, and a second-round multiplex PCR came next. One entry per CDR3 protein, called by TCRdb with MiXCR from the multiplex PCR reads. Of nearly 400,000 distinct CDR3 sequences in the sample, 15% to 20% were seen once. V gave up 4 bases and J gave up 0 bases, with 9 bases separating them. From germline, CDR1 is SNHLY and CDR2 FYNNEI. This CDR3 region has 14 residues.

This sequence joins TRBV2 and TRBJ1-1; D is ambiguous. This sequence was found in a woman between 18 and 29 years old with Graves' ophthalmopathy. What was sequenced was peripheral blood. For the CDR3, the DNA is TGTGCCAGCAGTGGAGGAGGGCTGAACACTGAAGCTTTCTTT. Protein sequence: CASSGGGLNTEAFF. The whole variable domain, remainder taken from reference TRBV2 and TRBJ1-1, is EPEVTQTPSHQVTQMGQEVILRCVPISNHLYFYWYRQILGQKVEFLVSFYNNEISEKSEIFDDQFSVERPDGSNFTLKIRSTKLEDSAMYFCASSGGGLNTEAFFGQGTRLTVV.